This T cell receptor beta chain emerged from a study of lymphopenia after photon versus proton radiotherapy. Whole-study findings and limits: After the lymphocyte nadir, photon-treated repertoires showed oligoclonal expansion, especially of CD8+ Temra cells.

This CDR3 is 13 amino acids long. CDR1 is SNHLY, CDR2 FYNNEI, per germline. V shed 5 bases, J shed 4 bases, and the junction held 2 bases outside the gene matches. The table came from immunoSEQ multiplex PCR; TCRdb's copy has only in-frame clones and leaves some out. Among about 26,000 clones, roughly four fifths were seen once, and the ten largest hold under 4.5%. Notes on this clone: Its antigen is as yet unknown.

This TCR derives from a woman aged 50 to 65 with pancreatic cancer. Specimen: peripheral blood, collected from a patient treated with photon-based radiotherapy. The rearrangement uses TRBV2 and TRBJ2-1, with 7 bases fitting TRBD2. The CDR3 sequence: CASSSGAYNEQFF. The DNA of the CDR3 is TGTGCCAGCAGTAGCGGGGCTTACAATGAGCAGTTCTTC.